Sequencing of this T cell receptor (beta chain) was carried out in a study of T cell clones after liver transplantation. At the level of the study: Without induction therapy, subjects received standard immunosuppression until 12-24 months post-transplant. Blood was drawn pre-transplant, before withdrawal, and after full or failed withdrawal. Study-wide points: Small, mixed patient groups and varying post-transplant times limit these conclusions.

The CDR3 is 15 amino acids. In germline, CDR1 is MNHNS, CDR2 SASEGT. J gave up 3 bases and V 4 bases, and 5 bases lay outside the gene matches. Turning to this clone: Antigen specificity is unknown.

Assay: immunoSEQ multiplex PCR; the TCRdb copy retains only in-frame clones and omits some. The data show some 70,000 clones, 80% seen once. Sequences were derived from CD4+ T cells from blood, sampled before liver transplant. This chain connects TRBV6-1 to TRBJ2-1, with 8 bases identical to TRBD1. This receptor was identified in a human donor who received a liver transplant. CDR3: CASSGRTGIYNEQFF. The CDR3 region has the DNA TGTGCCAGCAGTGGAAGGACAGGGATCTACAATGAGCAGTTCTTC.